These T cell receptor beta chains were read from a single sample in a study of identical twins. TCRdb re-analysed the 5' RACE reads in MiXCR, keeping a single row per CDR3 protein. The table records 500,000 or so distinct CDR3 sequences, about 20% of them present only once. In addition, the sample was reused for a study of T cells expressing NK-cell markers.

The sequenced sample was CD4+ T cells sorted from blood. Every receptor here comes from a woman between 18 and 30 years old in good health. Each CDR3 is given with its conserved first and last residue. A D gene is named only where the DNA matches it firmly. Where a row states a size, it is once, few, many or the class of an expanded clone; other rows omit it.

d_gene: .; j_gene: TRBJ1-2; v_gene: TRBV20-1; abundance: many; CDR3aa: CSTSGYTF; CDR3nt: TGCAGCACAAGTGGCTACACCTTC
d_gene: TRBD1; j_gene: TRBJ2-3; v_gene: TRBV12-3/TRBV12-4; abundance: .; CDR3aa: CASSHGQGISTDTQYF; CDR3nt: TGTGCCAGCAGTCACGGACAGGGGATTAGCACAGATACGCAGTATTTT
d_gene: .; j_gene: TRBJ2-7; v_gene: TRBV25-1; abundance: few; CDR3aa: CASSEYDREFDEQYF; CDR3nt: TGTGCCAGCAGTGAATATGACCGGGAGTTTGACGAGCAGTACTTC
d_gene: .; j_gene: TRBJ2-7; v_gene: TRBV5-6; abundance: .; CDR3aa: CASSVLDSTSSYEQYF; CDR3nt: TGTGCCAGCAGCGTCCTAGATTCTACCAGTTCCTACGAGCAGTACTTC
d_gene: .; j_gene: TRBJ2-3; v_gene: TRBV2; abundance: .; CDR3aa: CASSGPARSTDTQYF; CDR3nt: TGTGCCAGCAGTGGACCGGCCAGGAGCACAGATACGCAGTATTTT
d_gene: TRBD1; j_gene: TRBJ1-2; v_gene: TRBV27; abundance: .; CDR3aa: CASRPTGPYGYTF; CDR3nt: TGTGCCAGCAGGCCGACAGGGCCCTATGGCTACACCTTC
d_gene: .; j_gene: TRBJ2-7; v_gene: TRBV20-1; abundance: few; CDR3aa: CSASGELDEQYF; CDR3nt: TGCAGTGCTAGCGGCGAGTTAGACGAGCAGTACTTC
d_gene: .; j_gene: TRBJ1-1; v_gene: TRBV20-1; abundance: .; CDR3aa: CSAFTTNTEAFF; CDR3nt: TGCAGTGCCTTTACTACGAACACTGAAGCTTTCTTT
d_gene: TRBD2; j_gene: TRBJ2-7; v_gene: TRBV20-1; abundance: few; CDR3aa: CSASSLSQGLSGQYF; CDR3nt: TGCAGTGCTTCTTCCTTGTCCCAGGGACTATCGGGGCAGTACTTC
d_gene: .; j_gene: TRBJ2-7; v_gene: TRBV2; abundance: .; CDR3aa: CASSASTTYEQYF; CDR3nt: TGTGCCAGCAGTGCGTCGACTACCTACGAGCAGTACTTC
d_gene: .; j_gene: TRBJ2-7; v_gene: TRBV20-1; abundance: many; CDR3aa: CSGGNSYEQYF; CDR3nt: TGCAGTGGTGGGAACTCCTACGAGCAGTACTTC
d_gene: .; j_gene: TRBJ2-3; v_gene: TRBV20-1; abundance: few; CDR3aa: CSATHGARTDTQYF; CDR3nt: TGCAGTGCTACGCATGGAGCACGGACAGATACGCAGTATTTT
d_gene: TRBD2; j_gene: TRBJ2-1; v_gene: TRBV10-3; abundance: .; CDR3aa: CAIGTSGAYNEQFF; CDR3nt: TGTGCCATCGGGACTAGCGGGGCCTACAATGAGCAGTTCTTC
d_gene: .; j_gene: TRBJ1-2; v_gene: TRBV20-1; abundance: .; CDR3aa: CSASDPVRDYTF; CDR3nt: TGCAGTGCTAGCGACCCGGTTCGAGACTACACCTTC
d_gene: TRBD2; j_gene: TRBJ2-1; v_gene: TRBV30; abundance: .; CDR3aa: CAWTLAGLNEQFF; CDR3nt: TGTGCCTGGACTCTAGCGGGTCTGAATGAGCAGTTCTTC
d_gene: TRBD1; j_gene: TRBJ2-1; v_gene: TRBV20-1; abundance: many; CDR3aa: CSARRGQGNNEQFF; CDR3nt: TGCAGTGCCCGCCGGGGACAGGGTAACAATGAGCAGTTCTTC
d_gene: TRBD2; j_gene: TRBJ2-2; v_gene: TRBV30; abundance: .; CDR3aa: CAWTLAGSTGELFF; CDR3nt: TGTGCCTGGACCCTAGCGGGAAGTACCGGGGAGCTGTTTTTT
d_gene: .; j_gene: TRBJ2-4; v_gene: TRBV10-1; abundance: .; CDR3aa: CASSESGLLENIQYF; CDR3nt: TGCGCCAGCAGTGAGTCGGGGCTACTAGAAAACATTCAGTACTTC
d_gene: .; j_gene: TRBJ1-1; v_gene: TRBV11-2; abundance: .; CDR3aa: CASSYGVIQDLMNTEAFF; CDR3nt: TGTGCCAGCAGCTATGGGGTTATACAGGATCTGATGAACACTGAAGCTTTCTTT
d_gene: .; j_gene: TRBJ2-1; v_gene: TRBV5-5; abundance: .; CDR3aa: CASSLIGGNEQFF; CDR3nt: TGTGCCAGCAGCTTGATCGGGGGCAATGAGCAGTTCTTC
d_gene: .; j_gene: TRBJ1-5; v_gene: TRBV9; abundance: .; CDR3aa: CASSVSGTRNQPQHF; CDR3nt: TGTGCCAGCAGCGTCTCAGGGACCAGGAATCAGCCCCAGCATTTT
d_gene: TRBD2; j_gene: TRBJ2-1; v_gene: TRBV20-1; abundance: .; CDR3aa: CSARPGLAGAYNEQFF; CDR3nt: TGCAGTGCTAGGCCGGGACTAGCGGGGGCTTACAATGAGCAGTTCTTC
d_gene: .; j_gene: TRBJ1-5; v_gene: TRBV12-3/TRBV12-4; abundance: .; CDR3aa: CASSAAVGRNYQPQHF; CDR3nt: TGTGCCAGCAGCGCCGCGGTAGGCCGAAACTATCAGCCCCAGCATTTT
d_gene: .; j_gene: TRBJ2-1; v_gene: TRBV9; abundance: .; CDR3aa: CASSVEGNRYNEQFF; CDR3nt: TGTGCCAGCAGCGTAGAGGGGAATCGGTACAATGAGCAGTTCTTC
d_gene: .; j_gene: TRBJ1-1; v_gene: TRBV29-1; abundance: few; CDR3aa: CSVKGLGLPGGVGTEAFF; CDR3nt: TGCAGCGTTAAAGGTTTGGGACTGCCCGGGGGGGTCGGCACTGAAGCTTTCTTT
d_gene: .; j_gene: TRBJ2-3; v_gene: TRBV5-1; abundance: few; CDR3aa: CASSLRTFSFTDTQYF; CDR3nt: TGCGCCAGCAGCTTGCGAACGTTCTCCTTCACAGATACGCAGTATTTT
d_gene: .; j_gene: TRBJ1-3; v_gene: TRBV10-3; abundance: .; CDR3aa: CAISEGSPKVYF; CDR3nt: TGTGCCATCAGTGAGGGGTCGCCTAAGGTATATTTT
d_gene: TRBD2; j_gene: TRBJ2-3; v_gene: TRBV14; abundance: .; CDR3aa: CASSQGTSTTDTQYF; CDR3nt: TGTGCCAGCAGCCAAGGGACTAGCACCACAGATACGCAGTATTTT
d_gene: TRBD1; j_gene: TRBJ1-1; v_gene: TRBV12-3/TRBV12-4; abundance: few; CDR3aa: CASSSRTGSTEAFF; CDR3nt: TGTGCCAGCAGCTCCCGGACAGGGAGTACTGAAGCTTTCTTT
d_gene: .; j_gene: TRBJ2-3; v_gene: TRBV6-5; abundance: .; CDR3aa: CASSYPLATDTQYF; CDR3nt: TGTGCCAGCAGTTATCCGCTAGCTACAGATACGCAGTATTTT
d_gene: .; j_gene: TRBJ2-7; v_gene: TRBV9; abundance: few; CDR3aa: CAGYQGLSYEQYF; CDR3nt: TGTGCCGGGTACCAAGGTTTATCTTACGAGCAGTACTTC
d_gene: .; j_gene: TRBJ2-1; v_gene: TRBV9; abundance: few; CDR3aa: CASSGDPGGNNEQFF; CDR3nt: TGTGCCAGCAGCGGAGACCCCGGGGGAAACAATGAGCAGTTCTTC
d_gene: .; j_gene: TRBJ1-1; v_gene: TRBV20-1; abundance: .; CDR3aa: CSASLQGAAFF; CDR3nt: TGCAGTGCTAGCCTGCAGGGCGCAGCTTTCTTT
d_gene: .; j_gene: TRBJ1-5; v_gene: TRBV20-1; abundance: few; CDR3aa: CSASFGNRNQPQHF; CDR3nt: TGCAGTGCTAGCTTCGGGAATCGCAATCAGCCCCAGCATTTT
d_gene: .; j_gene: TRBJ2-2; v_gene: TRBV12-3/TRBV12-4; abundance: .; CDR3aa: CASSLKGGGPRTGDLFF; CDR3nt: TGTGCCAGCAGTTTGAAGGGCGGGGGCCCAAGAACCGGGGATCTGTTTTTT
d_gene: TRBD2; j_gene: TRBJ2-1; v_gene: TRBV6-2/TRBV6-3; abundance: .; CDR3aa: CASSYSKLAGGPYNEQFF; CDR3nt: TGTGCCAGCAGTTACTCGAAACTAGCGGGAGGCCCCTACAATGAGCAGTTCTTC
d_gene: TRBD2; j_gene: TRBJ2-3; v_gene: TRBV24-1; abundance: few; CDR3aa: CATSDPRGVGDTQYF; CDR3nt: TGTGCCACCAGTGATCCTCGGGGGGTCGGAGATACGCAGTATTTT
d_gene: .; j_gene: TRBJ2-1; v_gene: TRBV9; abundance: few; CDR3aa: CASSRGRVLTGNEQFF; CDR3nt: TGTGCCAGCAGCCGAGGGAGAGTTCTCACAGGGAATGAGCAGTTCTTC
d_gene: .; j_gene: TRBJ2-4; v_gene: TRBV5-1; abundance: few; CDR3aa: CASSLGINVRGAKNIQYF; CDR3nt: TGCGCCAGCAGCTTAGGCATTAACGTCCGGGGAGCCAAAAACATTCAGTACTTC
d_gene: TRBD1; j_gene: TRBJ1-5; v_gene: TRBV20-1; abundance: .; CDR3aa: CSAKPQGPRNQPQHF; CDR3nt: TGCAGTGCTAAGCCACAGGGGCCCCGCAATCAGCCCCAGCATTTT
d_gene: .; j_gene: TRBJ2-5; v_gene: TRBV4-1; abundance: .; CDR3aa: CASSLALTETQYF; CDR3nt: TGCGCCAGCAGCCTGGCCCTCACGGAGACCCAGTACTTC
d_gene: TRBD2; j_gene: TRBJ2-7; v_gene: TRBV6-5; abundance: .; CDR3aa: CASSTRVAGVHEQYF; CDR3nt: TGTGCCAGCAGTACCCGGGTAGCGGGAGTCCACGAGCAGTACTTC
d_gene: .; j_gene: TRBJ2-1; v_gene: TRBV12-3/TRBV12-4; abundance: many; CDR3aa: CASSLRPAGEQFF; CDR3nt: TGTGCCAGCAGTCTAAGGCCCGCAGGTGAGCAGTTCTTC
d_gene: .; j_gene: TRBJ2-5; v_gene: TRBV3-1; abundance: few; CDR3aa: CASSQRLLQETQYF; CDR3nt: TGTGCCAGCAGCCAAAGGCTCCTGCAAGAGACCCAGTACTTC
d_gene: .; j_gene: TRBJ2-1; v_gene: TRBV24-1; abundance: few; CDR3aa: CATSDSWTSSYNEQFF; CDR3nt: TGTGCCACCAGTGATTCATGGACTTCCTCCTACAATGAGCAGTTCTTC
d_gene: .; j_gene: TRBJ2-5; v_gene: TRBV5-1; abundance: .; CDR3aa: CASSLFLAGETQYF; CDR3nt: TGCGCCAGCAGCTTGTTTCTAGCCGGAGAGACCCAGTACTTC
d_gene: .; j_gene: TRBJ2-3; v_gene: TRBV12-3/TRBV12-4; abundance: many; CDR3aa: CASSFTGYTQYF; CDR3nt: TGTGCCAGCAGTTTTACAGGTTACACGCAGTATTTT
d_gene: TRBD2; j_gene: TRBJ2-1; v_gene: TRBV2; abundance: many; CDR3aa: CASSVPSSGISPNEQFF; CDR3nt: TGTGCCAGCAGTGTTCCTTCTAGCGGGATTTCCCCCAATGAGCAGTTCTTC
d_gene: .; j_gene: TRBJ1-2; v_gene: TRBV7-2; abundance: .; CDR3aa: CASSLVGGDGYTF; CDR3nt: TGTGCCAGCAGCTTAGTGGGGGGGGATGGCTACACCTTC
d_gene: .; j_gene: TRBJ2-5; v_gene: TRBV29-1; abundance: .; CDR3aa: CSVDWWGRETQYF; CDR3nt: TGCAGCGTTGATTGGTGGGGCCGAGAGACCCAGTACTTC
d_gene: TRBD1; j_gene: TRBJ2-5; v_gene: TRBV12-3/TRBV12-4; abundance: few; CDR3aa: CASSGTGWGTQYF; CDR3nt: TGTGCCAGCAGCGGGACAGGGTGGGGGACCCAGTACTTC
d_gene: .; j_gene: TRBJ2-7; v_gene: TRBV6-2/TRBV6-3; abundance: .; CDR3aa: CASSYVGGDFFEQYF; CDR3nt: TGTGCCAGCAGTTACGTTGGCGGCGACTTCTTCGAGCAGTACTTC
d_gene: TRBD2; j_gene: TRBJ2-1; v_gene: TRBV2; abundance: few; CDR3aa: CASSEPRGGPSREQFF; CDR3nt: TGTGCCAGCAGTGAGCCGCGGGGGGGCCCAAGTCGTGAGCAGTTCTTC
d_gene: .; j_gene: TRBJ1-6; v_gene: TRBV25-1; abundance: few; CDR3aa: CASSELPRNSPLHF; CDR3nt: TGTGCCAGCAGTGAATTGCCCCGAAATTCACCCCTCCACTTT